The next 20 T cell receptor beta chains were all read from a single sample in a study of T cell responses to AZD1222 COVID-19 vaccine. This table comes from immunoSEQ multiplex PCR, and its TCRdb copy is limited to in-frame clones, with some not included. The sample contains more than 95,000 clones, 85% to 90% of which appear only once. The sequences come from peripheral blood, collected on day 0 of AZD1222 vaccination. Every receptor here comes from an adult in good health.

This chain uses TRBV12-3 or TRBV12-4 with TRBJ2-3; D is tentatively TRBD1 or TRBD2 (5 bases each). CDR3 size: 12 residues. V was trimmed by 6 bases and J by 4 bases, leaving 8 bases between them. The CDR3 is CASRVGPDTQYF. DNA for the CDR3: TGTGCCAGCAGGGTGGGACCAGATACGCAGTATTTT.

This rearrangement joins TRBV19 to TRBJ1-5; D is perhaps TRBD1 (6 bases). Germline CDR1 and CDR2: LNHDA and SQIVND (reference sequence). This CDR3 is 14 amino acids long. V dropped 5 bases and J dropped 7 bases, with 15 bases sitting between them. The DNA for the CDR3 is TGTGCCAGTAGTTTGGAAGGGGGGAACCAGCCCCAGCATTTT. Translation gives CASSLEGGNQPQHF.

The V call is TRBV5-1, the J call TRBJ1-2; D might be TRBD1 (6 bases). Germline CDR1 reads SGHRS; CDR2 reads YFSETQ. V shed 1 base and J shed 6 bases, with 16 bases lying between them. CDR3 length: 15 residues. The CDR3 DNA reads TGCGCCAGCAGCTTGTTGGGGCGAGGGGGGCATGGCTACACCTTC. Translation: CASSLLGRGGHGYTF.

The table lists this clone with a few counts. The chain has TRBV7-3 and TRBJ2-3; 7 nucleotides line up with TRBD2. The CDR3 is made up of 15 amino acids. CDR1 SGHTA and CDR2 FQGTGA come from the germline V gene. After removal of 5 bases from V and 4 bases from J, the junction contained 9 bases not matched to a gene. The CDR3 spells CASSPMGGGSDTQYF. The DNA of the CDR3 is TGTGCCAGCAGCCCCATGGGGGGAGGGTCAGATACGCAGTATTTT.

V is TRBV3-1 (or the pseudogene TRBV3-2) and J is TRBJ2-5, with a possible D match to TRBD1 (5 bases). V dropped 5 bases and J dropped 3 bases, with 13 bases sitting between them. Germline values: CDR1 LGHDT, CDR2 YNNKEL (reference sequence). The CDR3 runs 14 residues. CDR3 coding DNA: TGTGCCAGCAGCTCAGGGATTTGGGAAGAGACCCAGTACTTC. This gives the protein CASSSGIWEETQYF.

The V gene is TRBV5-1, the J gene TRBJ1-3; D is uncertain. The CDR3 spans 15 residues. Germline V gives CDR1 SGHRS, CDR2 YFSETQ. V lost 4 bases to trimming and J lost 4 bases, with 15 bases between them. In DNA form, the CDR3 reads TGCGCCAGCAGCCCGGCGGCGGGGTCCGGAAACACCATATATTTT. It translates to CASSPAAGSGNTIYF.

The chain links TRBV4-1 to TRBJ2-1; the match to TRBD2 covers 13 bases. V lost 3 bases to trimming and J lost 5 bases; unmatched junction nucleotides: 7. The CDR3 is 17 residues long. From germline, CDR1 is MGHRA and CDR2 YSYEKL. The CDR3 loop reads CASSHPPGLAGDNEQFF. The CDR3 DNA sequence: TGCGCCAGCAGCCATCCCCCCGGACTAGCGGGAGACAATGAGCAGTTCTTC.

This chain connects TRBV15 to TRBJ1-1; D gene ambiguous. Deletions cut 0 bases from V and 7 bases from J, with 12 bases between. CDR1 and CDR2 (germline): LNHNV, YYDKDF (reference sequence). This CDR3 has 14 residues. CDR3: CATSRDLSGVEAFF. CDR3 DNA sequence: TGTGCCACCAGCAGAGATCTTTCGGGTGTTGAAGCTTTCTTT.

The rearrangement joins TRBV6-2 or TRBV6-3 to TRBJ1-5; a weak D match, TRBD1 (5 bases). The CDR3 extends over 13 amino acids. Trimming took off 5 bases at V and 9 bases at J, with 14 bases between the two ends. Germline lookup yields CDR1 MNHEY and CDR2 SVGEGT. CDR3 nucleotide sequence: TGTGCCAGCAGTCGGGACCCCGTAAGGCCCCAGCATTTT. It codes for CASSRDPVRPQHF.

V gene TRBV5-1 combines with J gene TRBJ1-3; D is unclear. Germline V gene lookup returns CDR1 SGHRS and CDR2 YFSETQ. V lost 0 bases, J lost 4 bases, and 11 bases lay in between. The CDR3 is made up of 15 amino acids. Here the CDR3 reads CASSLGHGLGNTIYF. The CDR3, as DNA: TGCGCCAGCAGCTTGGGACACGGACTGGGAAACACCATATATTTT.

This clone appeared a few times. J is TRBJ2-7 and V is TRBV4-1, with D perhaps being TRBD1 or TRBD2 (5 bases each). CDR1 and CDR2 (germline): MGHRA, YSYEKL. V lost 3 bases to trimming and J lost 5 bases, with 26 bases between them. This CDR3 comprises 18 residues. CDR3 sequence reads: CASSQTYGASQFRDEQYF. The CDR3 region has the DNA TGCGCCAGCAGCCAGACGTACGGGGCTAGCCAATTCCGGGACGAGCAGTACTTC.

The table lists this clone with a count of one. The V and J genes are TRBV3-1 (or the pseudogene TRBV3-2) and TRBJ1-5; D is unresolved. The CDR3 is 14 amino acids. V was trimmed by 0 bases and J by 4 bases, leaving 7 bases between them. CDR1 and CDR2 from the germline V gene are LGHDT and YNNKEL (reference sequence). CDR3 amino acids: CASSQDQANQPQHF. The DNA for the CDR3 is TGTGCCAGCAGCCAAGACCAGGCGAATCAGCCCCAGCATTTT.

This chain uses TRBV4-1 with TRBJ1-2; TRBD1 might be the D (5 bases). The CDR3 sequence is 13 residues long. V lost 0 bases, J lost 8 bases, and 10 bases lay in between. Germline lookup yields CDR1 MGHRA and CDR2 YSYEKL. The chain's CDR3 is CASSQEYGGGYTF. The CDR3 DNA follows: TGCGCCAGCAGCCAAGAATACGGGGGGGGCTACACCTTC.

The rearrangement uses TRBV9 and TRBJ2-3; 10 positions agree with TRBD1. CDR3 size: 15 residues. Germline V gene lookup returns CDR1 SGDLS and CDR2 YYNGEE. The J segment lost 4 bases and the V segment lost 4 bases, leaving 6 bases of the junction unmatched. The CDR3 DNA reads TGTGCCAGCAGCCGGGACAGGGGTTCTCCAGATACGCAGTATTTT. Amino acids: CASSRDRGSPDTQYF.

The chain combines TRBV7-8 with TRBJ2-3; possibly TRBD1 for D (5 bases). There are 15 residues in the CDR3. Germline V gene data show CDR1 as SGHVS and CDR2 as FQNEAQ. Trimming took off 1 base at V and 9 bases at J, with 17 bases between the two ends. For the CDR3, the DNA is TGTGCCAGCAGCTTAGTGGGGCTACCGTTTCACACGCAGTATTTT. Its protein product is CASSLVGLPFHTQYF.

The CDR3: CAWSGGGHQYF. CDR3 DNA sequence: TGTGCCTGGAGTGGGGGGGGACATCAGTACTTC. The V gene is TRBV30, the J gene TRBJ2-7; possible D gene TRBD2, 7 bases. The CDR3 sequence is 11 residues long. The V end lost 1 base, the J end lost 10 bases, and 11 bases lay between the germline ends. Germline CDR1 is GTSNPN and CDR2 is SVGIG (reference sequence).

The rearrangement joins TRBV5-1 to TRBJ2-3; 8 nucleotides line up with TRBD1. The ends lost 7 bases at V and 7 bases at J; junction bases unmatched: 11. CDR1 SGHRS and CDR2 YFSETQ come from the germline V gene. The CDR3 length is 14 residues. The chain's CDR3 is CASGSGTGDNTQYF. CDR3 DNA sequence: TGCGCCAGCGGATCGGGGACAGGCGACAATACGCAGTATTTT.

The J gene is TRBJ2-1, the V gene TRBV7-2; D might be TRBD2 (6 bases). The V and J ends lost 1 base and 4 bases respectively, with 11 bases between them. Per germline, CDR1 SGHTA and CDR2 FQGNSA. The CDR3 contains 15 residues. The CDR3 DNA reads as TGTGCCAGCAGCTTAGGAGCGGGCGATTACAATGAGCAGTTCTTC. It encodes CASSLGAGDYNEQFF.

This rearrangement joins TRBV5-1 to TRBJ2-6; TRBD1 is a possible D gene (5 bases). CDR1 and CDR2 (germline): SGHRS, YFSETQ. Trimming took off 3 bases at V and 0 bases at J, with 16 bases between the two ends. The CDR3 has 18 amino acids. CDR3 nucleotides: TGCGCCAGCAGCTACTATCAGGGTTCTACCTCTGGGGCCAACGTCCTGACTTTC. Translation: CASSYYQGSTSGANVLTF. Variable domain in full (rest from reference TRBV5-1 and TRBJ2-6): KAGVTQTPRYLIKTRGQQVTLSCSPISGHRSVSWYQQTPGQGLQFLFEYFSETQRNKGNFPGRFSGRQFSNSRSEMNVSTLELGDSALYLCASSYYQGSTSGANVLTFGAGSRLTVL.

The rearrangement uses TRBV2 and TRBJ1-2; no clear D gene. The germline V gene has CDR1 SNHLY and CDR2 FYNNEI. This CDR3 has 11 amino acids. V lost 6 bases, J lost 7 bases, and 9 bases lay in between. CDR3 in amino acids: CASREKAGYTF. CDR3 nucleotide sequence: TGTGCCAGCAGGGAGAAGGCTGGCTACACCTTC.